This T cell receptor beta chain originates from a study of a mutant IDH1 vaccine in newly diagnosed glioma. Study context: Eight vaccine doses were administered to patients at weeks 1, 3, 5, 7, 11, 15, 19 and 23. In some groups vaccination began 4-6 weeks post-radiotherapy; others received it with temozolomide.

Some clones are missing from TCRdb's copy, which holds only in-frame ones; the method was immunoSEQ multiplex PCR. Altogether over 55,000 clones are present, roughly 80% being singletons, with the ten largest covering over 3%. Study-wide findings and caveats: Immune responses induced by vaccination arose in about 93% of the patients.

About this clone: Antigen unknown.

The time point: week 5, during vaccination. Doses consisted of 300 ug of mutant IDH1 20-mer peptide each, paired with topical imiquimod. Trimming left V 0 bases short and J 4 bases short, with 11 bases between. CDR1 and CDR2 from the germline V gene are SGHTA and FQGNSA. The CDR3 has 15 residues. Sequences were derived from PBMCs, sampled from a glioma patient whose treatment included an IDH1 peptide vaccine. The receptor comes from a woman aged 18 to 35 with glioma. Some clones in this sample may be carry-over from other donors' samples. The chain carries TRBV7-2 and TRBJ2-3; D perhaps matches TRBD2 (7 bases). For the CDR3, the DNA is TGTGCCAGCAGCTTAGCGGGGGGGCCCGCAGATACGCAGTATTTT. The encoded protein is CASSLAGGPADTQYF.